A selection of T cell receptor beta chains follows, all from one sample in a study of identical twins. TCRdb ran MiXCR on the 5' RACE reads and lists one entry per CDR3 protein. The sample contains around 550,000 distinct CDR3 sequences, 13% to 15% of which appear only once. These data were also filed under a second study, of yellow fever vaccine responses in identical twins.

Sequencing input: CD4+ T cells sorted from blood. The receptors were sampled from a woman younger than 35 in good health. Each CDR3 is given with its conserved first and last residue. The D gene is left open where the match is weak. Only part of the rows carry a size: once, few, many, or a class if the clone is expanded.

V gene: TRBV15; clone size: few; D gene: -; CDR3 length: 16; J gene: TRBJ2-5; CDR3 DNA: TGTGCCACCAGCAGACATGGAGGGCAGACACAAGAGACCCAGTACTTC; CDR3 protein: CATSRHGGQTQETQYF
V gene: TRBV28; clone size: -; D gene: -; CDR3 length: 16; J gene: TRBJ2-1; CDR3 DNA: TGTGCCAGCAGTCACCCTGGACCCTTGGGGTACAATGAGCAGTTCTTC; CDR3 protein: CASSHPGPLGYNEQFF
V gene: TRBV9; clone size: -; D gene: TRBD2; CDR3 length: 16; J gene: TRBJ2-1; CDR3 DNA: TGTGCCAGCAGCCCCCCTTTAGCGGGAGCCAGGGGTGAGCAGTTCTTC; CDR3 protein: CASSPPLAGARGEQFF
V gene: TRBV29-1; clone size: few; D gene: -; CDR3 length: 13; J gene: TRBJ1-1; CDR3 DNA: TGCAGCGTCCCTAGAGATTCGAACACTGAAGCTTTCTTT; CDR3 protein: CSVPRDSNTEAFF
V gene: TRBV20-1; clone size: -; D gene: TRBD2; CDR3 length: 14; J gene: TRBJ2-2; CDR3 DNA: TGCAGTGCTCCAGCGGGAGTGAACACCGGGGAGCTGTTTTTT; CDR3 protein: CSAPAGVNTGELFF
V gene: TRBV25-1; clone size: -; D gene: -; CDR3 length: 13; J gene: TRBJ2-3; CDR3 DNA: TGTGCCAGCAGTCCTCCCTACACAGATACGCAGTATTTT; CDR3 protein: CASSPPYTDTQYF
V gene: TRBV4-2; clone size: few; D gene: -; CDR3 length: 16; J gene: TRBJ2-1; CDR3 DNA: TGTGCCAGCAGCCAATCCGGCGGAAGCTCCTACAATGAGCAGTTCTTC; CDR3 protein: CASSQSGGSSYNEQFF
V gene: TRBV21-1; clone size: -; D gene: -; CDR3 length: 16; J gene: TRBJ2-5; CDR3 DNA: TGTGCCAGCAGCAAAGGGGGTAGCGGGGCCCAAGAGACCAAGTACTTC; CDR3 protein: CASSKGGSGAQETKYF
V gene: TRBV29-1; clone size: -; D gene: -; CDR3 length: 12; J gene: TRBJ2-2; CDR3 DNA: TGCAGCGTTGATGAGGGGACCGGGGAGCTGTTTTTT; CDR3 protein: CSVDEGTGELFF
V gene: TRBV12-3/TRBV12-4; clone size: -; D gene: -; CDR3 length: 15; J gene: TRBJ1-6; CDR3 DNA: TGTGCCAGCAGACACGGGGACCGGGATAATTCACCCCTCCACTTT; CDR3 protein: CASRHGDRDNSPLHF
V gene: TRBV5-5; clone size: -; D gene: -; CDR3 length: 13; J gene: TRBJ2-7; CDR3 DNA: TGTGCCAGCAGCTGGGGCCTAACCTACGAGCAGTACTTC; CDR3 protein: CASSWGLTYEQYF
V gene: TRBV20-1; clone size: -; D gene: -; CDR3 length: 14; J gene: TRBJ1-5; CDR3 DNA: TGCAGTGCTAGACAGGGGAATAGCAATCAGCCCCAGCATTTT; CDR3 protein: CSARQGNSNQPQHF
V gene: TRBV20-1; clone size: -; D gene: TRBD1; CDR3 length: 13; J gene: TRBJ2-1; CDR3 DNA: TGCAGTGCTGCCCGGGACAGGTACAATGAGCAGTTCTTC; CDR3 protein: CSAARDRYNEQFF
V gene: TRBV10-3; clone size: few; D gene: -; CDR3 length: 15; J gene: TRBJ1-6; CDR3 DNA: TGTGCCATCAGTGAGTCGAGCGGGGGCAATTCACCCCTCCACTTT; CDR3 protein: CAISESSGGNSPLHF
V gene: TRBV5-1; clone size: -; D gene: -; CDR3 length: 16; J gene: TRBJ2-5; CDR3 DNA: TGCGCCAGCAGCTTGGTCCCGCCGGCGGGACAAGAGACCCAGTACTTC; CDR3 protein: CASSLVPPAGQETQYF
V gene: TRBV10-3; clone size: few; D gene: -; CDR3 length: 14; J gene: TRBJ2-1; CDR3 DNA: TGTGCCATCAGTGAGTCGGAGGGGGCCAATGAGCAGTTCTTC; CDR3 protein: CAISESEGANEQFF
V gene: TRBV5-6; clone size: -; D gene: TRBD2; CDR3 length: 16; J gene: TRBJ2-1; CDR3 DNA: TGTGCCAGCAGCATAGTAGCGGGAGTCGGGACCAATGAGCAGTTCTTC; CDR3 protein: CASSIVAGVGTNEQFF
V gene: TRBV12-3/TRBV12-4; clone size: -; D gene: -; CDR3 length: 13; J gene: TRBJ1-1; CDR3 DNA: TGTGCCAGCAGTTTAATAGGGGTCACTGAAGCTTTCTTT; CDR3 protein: CASSLIGVTEAFF
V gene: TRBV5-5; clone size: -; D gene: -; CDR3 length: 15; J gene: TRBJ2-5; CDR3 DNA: TGTGCCAGCAGCTACCGGGACACCCAACGGGAGACCCAGTACTTC; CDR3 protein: CASSYRDTQRETQYF
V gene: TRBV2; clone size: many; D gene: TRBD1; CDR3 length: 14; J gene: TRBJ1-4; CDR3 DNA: TGTGCCAGCAGAGACGACAGGGTCGGTGAAAAACTGTTTTTT; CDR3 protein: CASRDDRVGEKLFF
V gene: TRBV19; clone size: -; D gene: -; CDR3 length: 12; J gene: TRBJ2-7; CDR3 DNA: TGTGCCAGTAGTGTGTGGGGCTACGAGCAGTACTTC; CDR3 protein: CASSVWGYEQYF
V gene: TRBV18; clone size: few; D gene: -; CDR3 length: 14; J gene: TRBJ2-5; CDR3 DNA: TGTGCCAGCTCGGGACGGCCCCCAAAGGAGACCCAGTACTTC; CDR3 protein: CASSGRPPKETQYF
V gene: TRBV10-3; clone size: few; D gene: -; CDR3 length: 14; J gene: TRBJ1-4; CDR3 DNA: TGTGCCATCAGCCTTGGAGGGAGTAATGAAAAACTGTTTTTT; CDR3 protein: CAISLGGSNEKLFF
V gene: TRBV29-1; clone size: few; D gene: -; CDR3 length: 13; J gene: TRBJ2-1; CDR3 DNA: TGCAGCGTTGGGGGACTTTATACAGATGAGCAGTTCTTC; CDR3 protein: CSVGGLYTDEQFF
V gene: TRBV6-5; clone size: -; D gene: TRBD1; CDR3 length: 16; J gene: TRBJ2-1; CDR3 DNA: TGTGCCAGCAGTTACTCAGCTTGGGACAGGGGTAGTGAGCAGTTCTTC; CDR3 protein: CASSYSAWDRGSEQFF
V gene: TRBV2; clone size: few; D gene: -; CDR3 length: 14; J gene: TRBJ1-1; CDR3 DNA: TGTGCCAGCAGTTTTTTTGACCGGGCCACTGAAGCTTTCTTT; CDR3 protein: CASSFFDRATEAFF
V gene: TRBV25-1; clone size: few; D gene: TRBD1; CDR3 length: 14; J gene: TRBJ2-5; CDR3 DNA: TGTGCCAGCACAGACAGGGTGAGGCAAGAGACCCAGTACTTC; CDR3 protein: CASTDRVRQETQYF
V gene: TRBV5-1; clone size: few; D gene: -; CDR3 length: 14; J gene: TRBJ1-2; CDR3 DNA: TGCGCCAGCAGCCCATGGTCAGAAAACTATGGCTACACCTTC; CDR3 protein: CASSPWSENYGYTF
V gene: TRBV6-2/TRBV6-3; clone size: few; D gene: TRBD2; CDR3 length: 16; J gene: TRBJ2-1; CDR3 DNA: TGTGCCAGCAGTTCTGGCGGGAGGGTCTCCTACAATGAGCAGTTCTTC; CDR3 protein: CASSSGGRVSYNEQFF
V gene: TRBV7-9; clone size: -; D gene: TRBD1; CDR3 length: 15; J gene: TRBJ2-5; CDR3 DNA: TGTGCCAGCAGCTTCAGAGGACAGGGGTGGGAGACCCAGTACTTC; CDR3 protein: CASSFRGQGWETQYF
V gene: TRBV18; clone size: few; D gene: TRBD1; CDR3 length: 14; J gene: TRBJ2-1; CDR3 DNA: TGTGCCAGTCAGAGGGACAGTTCCTACAATGAGCAGTTCTTC; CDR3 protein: CASQRDSSYNEQFF
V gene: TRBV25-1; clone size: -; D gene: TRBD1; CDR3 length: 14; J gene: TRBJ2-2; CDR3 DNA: TGTGCCAGCAGTGAAGGGTACAGGGGGGGGGAGCTGTTTTTT; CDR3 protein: CASSEGYRGGELFF
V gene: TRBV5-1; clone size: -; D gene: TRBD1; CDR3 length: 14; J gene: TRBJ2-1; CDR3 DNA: TGCGCCAGCAGCCTAGGACAGGACGGAAATGAGCAGTTCTTC; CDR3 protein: CASSLGQDGNEQFF
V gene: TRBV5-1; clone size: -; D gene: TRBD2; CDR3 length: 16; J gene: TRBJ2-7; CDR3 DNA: TGCGCCAGCAGCTTGGGGGGACTAGCGGGAGCTGGAGAGCAGTACTTC; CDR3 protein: CASSLGGLAGAGEQYF
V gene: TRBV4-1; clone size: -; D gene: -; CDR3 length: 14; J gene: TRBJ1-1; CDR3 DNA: TGCGCCAGCAGCCTGATGACGGGGGACGGTACAGCTTTCTTT; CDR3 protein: CASSLMTGDGTAFF
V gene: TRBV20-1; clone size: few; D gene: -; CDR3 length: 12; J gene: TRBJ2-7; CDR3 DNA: TGCAGTGCTAGCGGGAGTGCCTACGAGCAGTACTTC; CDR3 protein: CSASGSAYEQYF
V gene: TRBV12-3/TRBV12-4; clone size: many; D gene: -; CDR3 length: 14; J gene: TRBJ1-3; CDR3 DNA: TGTGCCAGCAGTTTGGTCGGCTCTGGAAACACCATATATTTT; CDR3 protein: CASSLVGSGNTIYF
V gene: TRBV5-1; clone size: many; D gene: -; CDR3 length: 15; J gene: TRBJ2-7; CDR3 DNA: TGCGCCAGCAGCTTGTTGGGGGAGACGACCTACGAGCAGTACTTC; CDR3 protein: CASSLLGETTYEQYF
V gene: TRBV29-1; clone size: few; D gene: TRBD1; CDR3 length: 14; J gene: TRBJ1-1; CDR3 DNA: TGCAGCGCCCTGGACAGGAGTTTGAACACTGAAGCTTTCTTT; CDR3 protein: CSALDRSLNTEAFF
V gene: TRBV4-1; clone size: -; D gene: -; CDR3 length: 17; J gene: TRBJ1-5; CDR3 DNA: TGCGCCAGCAGCCAAGACACGAGGGTAAGAGGTGATCAGCCCCAGCATTTT; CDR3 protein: CASSQDTRVRGDQPQHF
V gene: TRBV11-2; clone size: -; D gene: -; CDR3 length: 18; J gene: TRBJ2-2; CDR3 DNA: TGTGCCAGCAGCCAGCGGGCCCTAGGGGTTACGGGCACCGGGGAGCTGTTTTTT; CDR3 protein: CASSQRALGVTGTGELFF
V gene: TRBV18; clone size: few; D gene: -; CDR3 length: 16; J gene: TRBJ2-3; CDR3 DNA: TGTGCCAGCTCACCACCGGTCCGACAGGCCACAGATACGCAGTATTTT; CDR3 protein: CASSPPVRQATDTQYF